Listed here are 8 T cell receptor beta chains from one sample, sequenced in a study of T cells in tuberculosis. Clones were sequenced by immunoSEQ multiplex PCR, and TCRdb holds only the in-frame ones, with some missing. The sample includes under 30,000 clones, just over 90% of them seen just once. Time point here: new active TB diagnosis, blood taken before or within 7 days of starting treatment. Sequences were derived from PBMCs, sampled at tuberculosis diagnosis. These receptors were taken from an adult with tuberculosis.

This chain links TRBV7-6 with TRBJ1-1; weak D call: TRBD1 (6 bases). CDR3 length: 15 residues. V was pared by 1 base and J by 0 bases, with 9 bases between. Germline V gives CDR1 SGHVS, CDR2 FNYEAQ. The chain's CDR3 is CASSLGGHLNTEAFF. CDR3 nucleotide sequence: TGTGCCAGCAGCTTAGGGGGACATTTGAACACTGAAGCTTTCTTT. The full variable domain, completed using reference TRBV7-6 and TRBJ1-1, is GAGVSQSPRYKVTKRGQDVALRCDPISGHVSLYWYRQALGQGPEFLTYFNYEAQQDKSGLPNDRFSAERPEGSISTLTIQRTEQRDSAMYRCASSLGGHLNTEAFFGQGTRLTVV.

The CDR3 sequence is CASSSRPGLYTF. CDR3 in DNA: TGTGCCAGCAGCTCCCGGCCCGGACTCTACACCTTC. V and J are TRBV5-4 and TRBJ1-2, with no clear D. Per the germline V gene, CDR1 is SGHNT and CDR2 is YYREEE (reference sequence). The V end lost 3 bases, the J end lost 10 bases, and 13 bases lay between the germline ends. The CDR3 has 12 residues.

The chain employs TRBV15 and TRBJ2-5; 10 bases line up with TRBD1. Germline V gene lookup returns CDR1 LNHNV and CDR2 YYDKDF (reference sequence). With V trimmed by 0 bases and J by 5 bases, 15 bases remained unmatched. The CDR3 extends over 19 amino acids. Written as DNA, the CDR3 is TGTGCCACCAGCAGAGATCGGAGGACAGGGGGGGGTTTGGGCGAGACCCAGTACTTC. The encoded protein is CATSRDRRTGGGLGETQYF.

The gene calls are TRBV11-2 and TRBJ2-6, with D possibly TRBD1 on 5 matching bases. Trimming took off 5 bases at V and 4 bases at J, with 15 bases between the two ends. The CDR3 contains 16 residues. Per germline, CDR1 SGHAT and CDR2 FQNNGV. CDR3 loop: CASSLGWGTGANVLTF. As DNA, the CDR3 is TGTGCCAGCAGCCTTGGGTGGGGCACCGGGGCCAACGTCCTGACTTTC.

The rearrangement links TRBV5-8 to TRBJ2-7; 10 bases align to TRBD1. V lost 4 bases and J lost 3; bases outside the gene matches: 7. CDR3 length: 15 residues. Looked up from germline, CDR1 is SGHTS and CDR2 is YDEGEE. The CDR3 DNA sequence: TGTGCCAGCAGCCGCGGGACAGGGGTCAGCTACGAGCAGTACTTC. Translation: CASSRGTGVSYEQYF.

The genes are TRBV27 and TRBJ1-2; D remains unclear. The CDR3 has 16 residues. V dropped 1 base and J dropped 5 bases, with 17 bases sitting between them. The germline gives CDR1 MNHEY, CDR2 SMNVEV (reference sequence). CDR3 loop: CASSLLPRETGYGYTF. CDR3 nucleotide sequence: TGTGCCAGCAGTTTATTGCCACGCGAGACGGGATATGGCTACACCTTC.

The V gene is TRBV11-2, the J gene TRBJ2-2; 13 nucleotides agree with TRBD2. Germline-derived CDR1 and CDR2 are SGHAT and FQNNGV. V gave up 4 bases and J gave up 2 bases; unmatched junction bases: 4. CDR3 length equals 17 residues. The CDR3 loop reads CASSSTSGRGNTGELFF. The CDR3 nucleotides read TGTGCCAGCAGCTCCACTAGCGGGAGGGGTAACACCGGGGAGCTGTTTTTT.

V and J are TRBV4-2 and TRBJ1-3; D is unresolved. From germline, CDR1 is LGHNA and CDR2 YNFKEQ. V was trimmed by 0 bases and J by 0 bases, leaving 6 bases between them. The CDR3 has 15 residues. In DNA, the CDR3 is TGTGCCAGCAGCCAAGATCCCAGCTCTGGAAACACCATATATTTT. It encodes CASSQDPSSGNTIYF.